The 29 T cell receptor beta chains reported below all come from one sample, sequenced in a study of T cell responses to AZD1222 COVID-19 vaccine. Method: immunoSEQ multiplex PCR; TCRdb's copy keeps in-frame clones and lacks some. The sample records 100,000 to 120,000 clones, 81% being singletons. This specimen was peripheral blood, taken on day 0 of AZD1222 vaccination. The receptors come from an adult in good health.

The rearrangement uses TRBV19 and TRBJ1-3; TRBD1 might be the D (5 bases). V shed 3 bases and J shed 4 bases, with 16 bases lying between them. Germline CDR1 and CDR2: LNHDA and SQIVND (reference sequence). The CDR3 runs to 16 residues. The CDR3 protein is CASSIAGVRSGNTIYF. CDR3 sequence (DNA): TGTGCCAGTAGTATCGCGGGGGTCCGCTCCGGAAACACCATATATTTT. The full variable domain, completed using reference TRBV19 and TRBJ1-3, is DGGITQSPKYLFRKEGQNVTLSCEQNLNHDAMYWYRQDPGQGLRLIYYSQIVNDFQKGDIAEGYSVSREKKESFPLTVTSAQKNPTAFYLCASSIAGVRSGNTIYFGEGSWLTVV.

The table lists this clone with a few counts. CDR3 sequence (DNA): TGTGCCAGCAGCTTATACGGGGCGCGGACCAATGAGCAGTTCTTC. This encodes CASSLYGARTNEQFF. The chain recombines TRBV11-3 with TRBJ2-1; the D call may be TRBD1 or TRBD2 (5 bases each). Trimming pared 2 bases from V and 6 bases from J, leaving 14 bases between. The CDR3 is made up of 15 amino acids. CDR1 is SGHNT and CDR2 is YENEEA in the germline V gene.

This clone was seen a single time. The chain employs TRBV5-4 and TRBJ1-2; 9 bases align to TRBD1. Trimming cost V 3 bases and J 14 bases; bases outside gene matches: 20. The V gene's germline CDR1 is SGHNT and CDR2 YYREEE (reference sequence). The CDR3 runs to 16 residues. Here the CDR3 DNA reads TGTGCCAGCAGCTCTACTCAAATCTCTAAGGGACAGGGACTAACCTTC. Its protein product is CASSSTQISKGQGLTF.

The chain links TRBV5-1 to TRBJ1-5, with 7 nucleotides matching TRBD1. Germline trimming cut 5 bases from V and 2 bases from J; bases unmatched to any gene: 7. The length of the CDR3 is 15 residues. The V gene's germline CDR1 is SGHRS and CDR2 YFSETQ. CDR3 residues: CASRLTGTGNQPQHF. CDR3 bases: TGCGCCAGCAGACTGACAGGGACGGGCAATCAGCCCCAGCATTTT.

V usage is TRBV5-1 and J usage is TRBJ2-7; maybe TRBD2 (7 bases). V was cut by 3 bases and J by 3 bases, with 13 bases left in between. The germline V gene encodes CDR1 SGHRS and CDR2 YFSETQ. This CDR3 contains 14 residues. The CDR3 DNA reads TGCGCCAGCAGCTACGTAGGGGGGGACTACGAGCAGTACTTC. Translated, it gives CASSYVGGDYEQYF.

This sequence joins TRBV19 and TRBJ2-3; possible D gene TRBD1, 5 bases. The CDR3 has 14 amino acids. Trimming stripped 7 bases from V and 0 bases from J, with 11 bases between. The V gene's germline CDR1 is LNHDA and CDR2 SQIVND (reference sequence). The CDR3 spells CASTGSFSTDTQYF. The CDR3, as DNA: TGTGCCAGTACAGGGTCTTTTAGCACAGATACGCAGTATTTT.

The chain couples TRBV11-1 to TRBJ1-1, with D perhaps TRBD1 (5 bases). V dropped 3 bases and J dropped 4 bases, with 9 bases sitting between them. Germline V gene sequence: CDR1 SGHAT, CDR2 FQDESV (reference sequence). There are 13 residues in the CDR3. The CDR3 spells CASSLGQSTEAFF. CDR3 in DNA: TGTGCCAGCAGCTTGGGGCAGTCCACTGAAGCTTTCTTT.

This chain joins TRBV2 and TRBJ1-4; 8 bases are shared with TRBD1. The CDR3 extends over 13 amino acids. The germline CDR1 and CDR2 sequences are SNHLY and FYNNEI. The junction had 3 bases not matched to a gene; V was cut back by 4 bases and J by 8 bases. The CDR3 is CASSGRQGEKLFF. DNA for the CDR3: TGTGCCAGCAGTGGTCGACAGGGGGAAAAACTGTTTTTT.

V gene TRBV24-1 combines with J gene TRBJ1-2; D is possibly TRBD1 (5 bases). The CDR3 has 15 residues. V was shortened by 2 bases and J by 0 bases, with 9 bases between the two germline ends. Germline V gene data show CDR1 as KGHDR and CDR2 as SFDVKD. The CDR3 sequence: CATSDSTTANYGYTF. DNA of the CDR3: TGTGCCACCAGTGATTCGACGACAGCTAACTATGGCTACACCTTC.

The chain recombines TRBV24-1 with TRBJ1-5, with a tentative D call TRBD1 (5 bases). V was trimmed by 3 bases and J by 4 bases, leaving 15 bases between them. This CDR3 comprises 16 residues. Germline V gene sequence: CDR1 KGHDR, CDR2 SFDVKD. CDR3 nucleotide sequence: TGTGCCACCAGTGATACGAAACAGGTAACTAATCAGCCCCAGCATTTT. Translation gives CATSDTKQVTNQPQHF.

V gene TRBV11-3 combines with J gene TRBJ2-2; no clear D gene. From germline, CDR1 is SGHNT and CDR2 YENEEA. V was shortened by 1 base and J by 5 bases, with 8 bases between the two germline ends. This CDR3 is built from 14 residues. The CDR3 bases are TGTGCCAGCAGCTTAGGGGTTTTGACCGGGGAGCTGTTTTTT. Translated: CASSLGVLTGELFF. The full variable domain, its missing parts supplied by reference TRBV11-3 and TRBJ2-2, is EAGVVQSPRYKIIEKKQPVAFWCNPISGHNTLYWYLQNLGQGPELLIRYENEEAVDDSQLPKDRFSAERLKGVDSTLKIQPAELGDSAVYLCASSLGVLTGELFFGEGSRLTVL.

This rearrangement joins TRBV4-3 to TRBJ1-4; D gene uncertain. Trimming removed 0 bases at V and 3 bases at J, with 11 bases between. The germline V gene encodes CDR1 LGHNA and CDR2 YSLEER. CDR3 length: 16 amino acids. DNA for the CDR3: TGCGCCAGCAGCCAAGATGGTACGGCCTCTAATGAAAAACTGTTTTTT. Protein product: CASSQDGTASNEKLFF.

The gene calls are TRBV19 and TRBJ1-1; a possible D gene is TRBD1 (5 bases). The CDR3 sequence is 16 residues long. V lost 6 bases, J lost 0 bases, and 17 bases lay in between. The germline CDR1 and CDR2 sequences are LNHDA and SQIVND (reference sequence). The CDR3 reads CASSSGAGIMNTEAFF. The CDR3 bases are TGTGCCAGTAGCTCCGGGGCAGGCATCATGAACACTGAAGCTTTCTTT.

This clone appeared a single time. V is TRBV11-2 and J is TRBJ2-7, with 7 bases lining up with TRBD2. CDR3 length: 14 amino acids. The trim removed 3 bases at V and 2 bases at J, leaving 4 bases unmatched. The germline V gene has CDR1 SGHAT and CDR2 FQNNGV. The CDR3 DNA follows: TGTGCCAGCAGCTTGAGCGGGACCCCCTACGAGCAGTACTTC. It translates to CASSLSGTPYEQYF.

The V and J genes are TRBV7-3 and TRBJ2-2; no clear D gene. The CDR3 loop spans 15 amino acids. Germline V gene sequence: CDR1 SGHTA, CDR2 FQGTGA. The ends were cut back, 3 bases at V and 4 bases at J, with 12 bases in the middle. CDR3 bases: TGTGCCAGCAGCTTCACGGGCCAAACCACCGGGGAGCTGTTTTTT. Translating gives CASSFTGQTTGELFF.

For this clone: This CDR3 is also generated by other DNA sequences in the sample. The chain joins TRBV7-2 to TRBJ2-2, with D tentatively TRBD1 or TRBD2 (5 bases each). CDR3 length equals 13 residues. Germline assignment: CDR1 SGHTA and CDR2 FQGNSA. Between the trimmed V and J ends, which lost 1 base and 6 bases, there was a span of 6 bases. CDR3 sequence reads: CASSLGGSGELFF. CDR3 DNA sequence: TGTGCCAGCAGCTTAGGGGGGTCCGGGGAGCTGTTTTTT.

This clone was recorded once. This sequence joins TRBV10-3 and TRBJ1-5; 8 positions agree with TRBD1. This CDR3 has 13 amino acids. CDR1 and CDR2 (germline): ENHRY, SYGVKD. V was clipped by 11 bases and J by 1 base; unmatched bases: 4. CDR3 DNA sequence: TGTGCCGTACAGGGGGGGAGCAATCAGCCCCAGCATTTT. Residues: CAVQGGSNQPQHF.

V and J are TRBV25-1 and TRBJ2-1; 8 bases agree with TRBD1. V shed 0 bases, J shed 9 bases, and the junction held 4 bases outside the gene matches. The CDR3 loop spans 14 amino acids. Germline-derived CDR1 and CDR2 are MGHDK and SYGVNS. The CDR3 DNA sequence: TGTGCCAGCAGTGAATACAGGGGGCGCAGTGAGCAGTTCTTC. This gives the protein CASSEYRGRSEQFF.

This clone was found a few times. CDR3: CASSSRVQETQYF. The CDR3 DNA reads TGTGCCAGCAGCTCCCGGGTCCAAGAGACCCAGTACTTC. The chain employs TRBV7-2 and TRBJ2-5, with no clear D. This CDR3 comprises 13 residues. Per the germline V gene, CDR1 is SGHTA and CDR2 is FQGNSA. Trimming removed 4 bases at V and 1 base at J, with 7 bases between.

The genes are TRBV6-5 and TRBJ2-1; D ambiguous. The germline CDR1 and CDR2 sequences are MNHEY and SVGAGI. Trimming removed 4 bases at V and 2 bases at J, with 15 bases between. This CDR3 is 16 amino acids long. The chain's CDR3 is CASSSRSPGTYNEQFF. The CDR3 DNA reads as TGTGCCAGCAGTTCCCGGTCCCCCGGTACCTACAATGAGCAGTTCTTC.

This clone was seen only once. The chain recombines TRBV19 with TRBJ1-2; D remains unclear. CDR1 and CDR2 from the germline V gene are LNHDA and SQIVND (reference sequence). This CDR3 has 13 amino acids. V was clipped by 5 bases and J by 3 bases, with 10 bases between them. CDR3 amino acids: CASSGRTYYGYTF. CDR3 nucleotide sequence: TGTGCCAGTAGTGGTCGGACGTACTATGGCTACACCTTC.

This rearrangement joins TRBV4-3 to TRBJ1-5, with D hard to call. The length of the CDR3 is 15 residues. Germline V lookup: CDR1 LGHNA, CDR2 YSLEER. Trimming shortened V by 3 bases and J by 1 base, and 10 bases separated the two germline ends. In DNA, the CDR3 is TGCGCCAGCAGCCAGACATTTCAGAGCAATCAGCCCCAGCATTTT. Translated, it gives CASSQTFQSNQPQHF.

The chain is built from TRBV27 and TRBJ1-2; D possibly corresponds to TRBD1 (5 bases). The V end was cut by 4 bases, the J end by 7 bases, with 25 bases between. The CDR3 consists of 17 residues. The germline gives CDR1 MNHEY, CDR2 SMNVEV (reference sequence). The CDR3 protein is CASSWGRTTVPPSGYTF. The CDR3 coding sequence is TGTGCCAGCAGTTGGGGGAGGACGACAGTTCCCCCGAGTGGCTACACCTTC.

The rearrangement links TRBV9 to TRBJ2-1; D might be TRBD1 (6 bases). Germline V gives CDR1 SGDLS, CDR2 YYNGEE. The CDR3 length is 15 residues. Trimming removed 1 base from V and 6 bases from J, with 14 bases in between. The CDR3 DNA is TGTGCCAGCAGCGTACAACAGGGACGTCTCAATGAGCAGTTCTTC. Protein product: CASSVQQGRLNEQFF.

There are a few counts of this clone. J is TRBJ2-1 and V is TRBV7-2; 11 nucleotides match TRBD2. Germline V gene lookup returns CDR1 SGHTA and CDR2 FQGNSA. The ends lost 4 bases at V and 8 bases at J; junction bases unmatched: 7. CDR3 length: 15 residues. The CDR3 region has the DNA TGTGCCAGCAGCTCGCGGACTAGCGGGTATGATGAGCAGTTCTTC. Its protein product is CASSSRTSGYDEQFF.

The chain couples TRBV19 to TRBJ1-2; 10 nucleotides align to TRBD1. Trimming removed 6 bases from V and 5 bases from J; junction bases left unmatched: 15. The CDR3 contains 17 residues. Germline values: CDR1 LNHDA, CDR2 SQIVND (reference sequence). The CDR3, as DNA: TGTGCCAGTAGGTCCGTCCCGGGACAGGGGACTTCTTATGGCTACACCTTC. It translates to CASRSVPGQGTSYGYTF.

This clone has just a few counts. The V call is TRBV19, the J call TRBJ1-2, with TRBD1 as a possible D gene (6 bases). This CDR3 is built from 15 residues. V shed 5 bases and J shed 1 base, with 14 bases lying between them. CDR1 is LNHDA and CDR2 is SQIVND in the germline V gene (reference sequence). The CDR3 loop reads CASSGDWTVNYGYTF. CDR3 sequence (DNA): TGTGCCAGTAGTGGGGACTGGACAGTTAACTATGGCTACACCTTC. Together with reference TRBV19 and TRBJ1-2, the CDR3 gives the full variable domain: DGGITQSPKYLFRKEGQNVTLSCEQNLNHDAMYWYRQDPGQGLRLIYYSQIVNDFQKGDIAEGYSVSREKKESFPLTVTSAQKNPTAFYLCASSGDWTVNYGYTFGSGTRLTVV.

The chain employs TRBV2 and TRBJ1-5; 9 positions match TRBD1. The J segment lost 4 bases and the V segment lost 6 bases, leaving 19 bases of the junction unmatched. Germline CDR1 is SNHLY and CDR2 is FYNNEI. The CDR3 has 19 amino acids. CDR3 sequence reads: CASRASTTGTGRSNQPQHF. Here the CDR3 DNA reads TGTGCCAGCAGGGCAAGTACTACCGGGACAGGGAGGTCAAATCAGCCCCAGCATTTT.

This chain uses TRBV24-1 with TRBJ2-1; D is unclear. The germline CDR1 and CDR2 sequences are KGHDR and SFDVKD. This CDR3 comprises 11 residues. V lost 7 bases to trimming and J lost 10 bases, with 10 bases between them. The DNA for the CDR3 is TGTGCCACCAGCCTAGGTCGCGAGCAGTTCTTC. This codes for CATSLGREQFF.